The following is a T cell receptor (beta chain) sequence with its context. These data originate in a study of shared clonotypes between healthy human individuals. Trimming shortened V by 5 bases and J by 0 bases, and 5 bases separated the two germline ends. The CDR3 consists of 14 residues. Germline V gene data show CDR1 as MNHEY and CDR2 as SVGAGI. The method was immunoSEQ multiplex PCR; TCRdb's version includes in-frame clones alone and lacks a portion of them. The sample records approximately 500,000 clones, about 72% being singletons. Material for sequencing was PBMCs. This chain links TRBV6-5 with TRBJ2-6; D is undetermined. This sequence was found in a woman aged 40 to 50 in good health. Some clones in this sample may be carry-over from other donors' samples. The CDR3, as DNA: TGTGCCAGCAGTACCCTCTCTGGGGCCAACGTCCTGACTTTC. Translated, it gives CASSTLSGANVLTF.